This entry is about one TCR beta chain. This CDR3 contains 16 residues. Looked up from germline, CDR1 is LGHDT and CDR2 is YNNKEL (reference sequence). Germline trimming cut 1 base from V and 3 bases from J; bases unmatched to any gene: 4. This table comes from immunoSEQ multiplex PCR, and its TCRdb copy is limited to in-frame clones, with some not included. The sample shows about 130,000 clones, around 88% of them seen only once. The data derive from a study of blood T cell repertoires in COVID-19. Study-wide context: Spain, Italy and the United States supplied samples that represented acute and convalescent COVID-19.

This sequence originates from a man in his sixties with COVID-19, enrolled during active disease. The material sequenced was peripheral blood. This sequence joins TRBV3-1 (or the pseudogene TRBV3-2) and TRBJ2-7, with 12 bases lining up with TRBD2. The CDR3 coding sequence is TGTGCCAGCAGCCAAGTACCGACTAGCGGGGGCTACGAGCAGTACTTC. It translates to CASSQVPTSGGYEQYF.